Listed here are 14 T cell receptor beta chains from one sample, sequenced in a study of metastatic and nonmetastatic thyroid tumors. Patients were all untreated before their thyroid surgery. TCRdb ran MiXCR on the PCR reads. This table holds tens of thousands of clones, 20% found once. The sequencing input was blood. The receptors shown here come from a female donor with papillary thyroid cancer or a benign thyroid nodule (not recorded which). Some clones in this sample may be carry-over from other donors' samples.

The chain uses TRBV3-1 and TRBJ1-1, with a possible D match to TRBD1 (5 bases). The CDR3 covers 14 residues. V lost 5 bases, J lost 4 bases, and 14 bases lay in between. Per the germline V gene, CDR1 is LGHDT and CDR2 is YNNKEL (reference sequence). CDR3 coding DNA: TGTGCCAGCAGCATCGGAAGGGGACGCACTGAAGCTTTCTTT. This gives the protein CASSIGRGRTEAFF.

Ten or more counts support this clone. At the DNA level, this CDR3 is encoded by other sequences in the same sample as well. The chain recombines TRBV3-1 with TRBJ2-3; the D gene is possibly TRBD2 (6 bases). The V gene's germline CDR1 is LGHDT and CDR2 YNNKEL (reference sequence). V was cut by 4 bases and J by 2 bases, with 7 bases left in between. The CDR3 is made up of 13 amino acids. The CDR3 sequence is CASSRRDTDTQYF. CDR3 DNA sequence: TGTGCCAGCAGCCGGCGGGACACAGATACGCAGTATTTT.

The genes are TRBV20-1 and TRBJ1-2; 9 nucleotides line up with TRBD1. V trimming: 6 bases; J trimming: 6 bases; junction bases outside the gene matches: 14. The CDR3 sequence is 15 residues long. Germline CDR1 reads DFQATT; CDR2 reads SNEGSKA (reference sequence). CDR3 region: CSAGGPGQGLDGYTF. The CDR3 DNA sequence: TGCAGTGCCGGGGGACCGGGACAGGGTTTAGATGGCTACACCTTC.

The chain employs TRBV9 and TRBJ2-3; D perhaps matches TRBD2 (5 bases). The V end was cut by 1 base, the J end by 4 bases, with 10 bases between. The CDR3 extends over 14 amino acids. Germline lookup yields CDR1 SGDLS and CDR2 YYNGEE. This chain's CDR3 is CASSVSSLADTQYF. DNA of the CDR3: TGTGCCAGCAGCGTATCTAGCTTGGCAGATACGCAGTATTTT.

Regarding this clone: A much larger clone is a single base away; this may be a read error. The chain links TRBV9 to TRBJ2-6; D remains unclear. CDR1 and CDR2 (germline): SGDLS, YYNGEE. V was cut by 4 bases and J by 7 bases, with 15 bases left in between. The CDR3 is made up of 15 amino acids. The CDR3 nucleotides read TGTGCCAGCAGCTTAGTCGGGTCCGGAGCCAACGTCCTGACTTTC. This sequence encodes CASSLVGSGANVLTF. The entire variable domain, with the rest obtained from reference TRBV9 and TRBJ2-6, is as follows: DSGVTQTPKHLITATGQRVTLRCSPRSGDLSVYWYQQSLDQGLQFLIQYYNGEERAKGNILERFSAQQFPDLHSELNLSSLELGDSALYFCASSLVGSGANVLTFGAGSRLTVL.

As regards this clone: A junction boundary mismatches the germline segment, possibly from a read error. The chain uses TRBV11-2 and TRBJ2-2, with D perhaps matching TRBD1 or TRBD2 (5 bases each). Per germline, CDR1 SGHAT and CDR2 FQNNGV. The CDR3 is made up of 16 amino acids. The chain's CDR3 is CASSLYGASLTGELFF. DNA for the CDR3: TGTGCCAGCAGCTTATATGGGGCGTCACTCACCGGGGAGCTGTTTTTC.

This clone was found many times. In DNA, the CDR3 is TGTGCCAGCAGCTTAGAAAGTCGGGATGGGTCGACCCAGTACTTC. It yields the protein CASSLESRDGSTQYF. The chain combines TRBV7-2 with TRBJ2-5, with D possibly matching TRBD2 (5 bases). V was pared by 1 base and J by 7 bases, with 16 bases between. Germline CDR1 is SGHTA and CDR2 is FQGNSA. This CDR3 is 15 amino acids long.

This clone was observed at least ten times. Just one base apart from a much larger clone, this may be a read error. CDR3 sequence (DNA): TGCGCCAGCAGCATGGGGGGCCCAGGGATCAATGAGCAGTTCTTC. It encodes CASSMGGPGINEQFF. The chain recombines TRBV5-1 with TRBJ2-1; D possibly matches TRBD1 or TRBD2 (6 bases each). Per the germline V gene, CDR1 is SGHRS and CDR2 is YFSETQ. The CDR3 contains 15 residues. Trimming stripped 4 bases from V and 6 bases from J, with 17 bases between.

Ten or more counts support this clone. This chain's CDR3 is CASSQEVSHTDTQYF. Written as DNA, the CDR3 is TGCGCCAGCAGCCAAGAGGTCTCACACACAGATACGCAGTATTTT. The V call is TRBV4-1, the J call TRBJ2-3; D is uncertain. The germline V gene has CDR1 MGHRA and CDR2 YSYEKL. The CDR3 consists of 15 residues. The V end was cut by 0 bases, the J end by 2 bases, with 9 bases between.

This rearrangement joins TRBV7-3 to TRBJ2-1; TRBD1 agrees at 8 bases. The CDR3 loop spans 15 amino acids. With V trimmed by 5 bases and J by 10 bases, 13 bases remained unmatched. Germline V CDR1 and CDR2: SGHTA, FQGTGA. The chain's CDR3 is CASSADRDQISEQFF. The CDR3, as DNA: TGTGCCAGCAGCGCGGACAGGGACCAAATCAGCGAGCAGTTCTTC.

V usage is TRBV11-2 and J usage is TRBJ2-7; TRBD1 aligns across 7 bases. With V trimmed by 2 bases and J by 3 bases, 10 bases remained unmatched. The germline V gene encodes CDR1 SGHAT and CDR2 FQNNGV. CDR3 size: 16 residues. The CDR3 loop is CASSLNNSAGGYEQYF. In DNA form, the CDR3 reads TGTGCCAGCAGCTTAAACAATTCTGCAGGGGGCTACGAGCAGTACTTC.

This clone was counted many times. The rearrangement uses TRBV20-1 and TRBJ2-7, with 8 bases identical to TRBD2. V was pared by 5 bases and J by 6 bases, with 12 bases of the junction left unmatched. Germline V gene lookup returns CDR1 DFQATT and CDR2 SNEGSKA (reference sequence). This CDR3 is built from 14 residues. For the CDR3, the DNA is TGCAGTGCTCTTTTTACTAGCGGCGGTCCCGAGCAGTACTTC. The encoded protein is CSALFTSGGPEQYF.

This clone is categorized as medium-sized. The chain links TRBV6-1 to TRBJ1-1; D gene uncertain. Trimming cost V 0 bases and J 4 bases, with 3 bases left between them. From germline, CDR1 is MNHNS and CDR2 SASEGT. The CDR3 spans 12 residues. This CDR3 reads CASSEALTEAFF. In DNA form, the CDR3 reads TGTGCCAGCAGTGAAGCGCTCACTGAAGCTTTCTTT.

This clone was picked up one time. A much larger clone lies one base from this, so it may be a read error. The V gene is TRBV5-1, the J gene TRBJ2-7, with D unclear. The last part of the DNA fits TRBJ2-5 better; the J call may be wrong. The CDR3 consists of 15 residues. The germline V gene encodes CDR1 SGHRS and CDR2 YFSETQ. The CDR3 reads CASSLVCGYQETQYF. The CDR3 DNA reads TGCGCCAGCAGCTTGGTCTGCGGCTACCAAGAGACCCAGTACTTC.